This T cell receptor (beta chain) was sequenced during a study of T cell clones after liver transplantation. The wider study: Liver transplant recipients had immunosuppression withdrawal attempted within 2 years. Tolerance: complete withdrawal held at least one year, liver enzymes staying within twice normal. TCRbeta sequencing after a pre-transplant mixed lymphocyte reaction identified graft-donor-reactive clones, later tracked in post-transplant blood.

V dropped 5 bases and J dropped 5; count of bases not matched to a gene: 3. Germline V lookup: CDR1 MDHEN, CDR2 SYDVKM. The CDR3 spans 13 residues. Method: immunoSEQ multiplex PCR; TCRdb's copy keeps in-frame clones and lacks some. The sample includes tens of thousands of clones, over 55% of them seen just once. The chain couples TRBV28 to TRBJ1-1; TRBD1 matches 9 bases. This TCR derives from a human donor who received a liver transplant. The sequenced sample was CD4+ T cells from blood, obtained before liver transplant. CDR3 DNA sequence: TGTGCCAGCAGTGGACAGGGGTATACTGAAGCTTTCTTT. This translates into CASSGQGYTEAFF.